These T cell receptor beta chains were read from a single sample in a study of T cell changes during pregnancy in multiple sclerosis. The table came from immunoSEQ multiplex PCR; TCRdb's copy has only in-frame clones and leaves some out. Among about 75,000 clones, 94% were seen once, and the ten largest hold about 0.13%. The sequencing here drew on CD4+ T cells from peripheral blood mononuclear cells, taken after pregnancy. The receptor source for this set is a female donor with multiple sclerosis, enrolled in a pregnancy study. Both conserved end residues are part of each CDR3. The D gene is left open where the match is weak. Clone size is given for some rows only: seen once, a few or many times, or a class if the clone is expanded.

CDR3 length | clone size | D gene | J gene | V gene | CDR3 protein | CDR3 DNA
13 | . | TRBD1 | TRBJ1-1 | TRBV19 | CASRTRQGPEAFF | TGTGCCAGTAGGACACGACAGGGACCTGAAGCTTTCTTT
15 | once | . | TRBJ2-5 | TRBV9 | CASSSRGNAQETQYF | TGTGCCAGCAGCTCAAGGGGAAACGCGCAAGAGACCCAGTACTTC
15 | . | . | TRBJ1-1 | TRBV9 | CASRPGRGRNTEAFF | TGTGCCAGCAGACCAGGAAGAGGGAGAAACACTGAAGCTTTCTTT
13 | . | . | TRBJ2-5 | TRBV18 | CASSLKGRETQYF | TGTGCCAGCTCACTGAAGGGGCGGGAGACCCAGTACTTC
13 | . | . | TRBJ2-7 | TRBV15 | CATSRGLAYEQYF | TGTGCCACCAGCAGAGGACTAGCCTACGAGCAGTACTTC
14 | . | . | TRBJ2-2 | TRBV9 | CASSKTGWTGELFF | TGTGCCAGCAGCAAGACAGGTTGGACCGGGGAGCTGTTTTTT
12 | . | TRBD1 | TRBJ2-1 | TRBV27 | CASSRPTGGKFF | TGTGCCAGCAGCAGACCAACAGGGGGCAAGTTCTTC
14 | . | . | TRBJ2-7 | TRBV28 | CASRTNGRVYEQYF | TGTGCCAGCAGAACAAATGGCAGGGTTTACGAGCAGTACTTC
15 | . | . | TRBJ1-2 | TRBV18 | CASSPIGRADYGYTF | TGTGCCAGCTCACCAATAGGCAGGGCGGACTATGGCTACACCTTC
16 | . | TRBD2 | TRBJ2-7 | TRBV27 | CASSLLLTSGTYEQYF | TGTGCCAGCAGTTTACTTCTGACTAGCGGGACCTACGAGCAGTACTTC
16 | . | TRBD2 | TRBJ2-3 | TRBV5-1 | CASSLLAGGGPDTQYF | TGCGCCAGCAGCCTATTAGCGGGAGGGGGTCCAGATACGCAGTATTTT
13 | . | . | TRBJ2-1 | TRBV5-1 | CASSLLASNEQFF | TGCGCCAGCAGCTTGCTAGCGAGCAATGAGCAGTTCTTC
14 | once | TRBD2 | TRBJ2-7 | TRBV6-1 | CASGVAGGVYEQYF | TGTGCCAGCGGGGTAGCGGGAGGGGTCTACGAGCAGTACTTC
14 | . | TRBD1 | TRBJ1-4 | TRBV14 | CASSQTGLGEKLFF | TGTGCCAGCAGCCAGACAGGGTTAGGTGAAAAACTGTTTTTT
17 | . | TRBD2 | TRBJ2-2 | TRBV5-4 | CASSPRTSLNPPGELFF | TGTGCCAGCAGTCCGAGGACTAGCTTAAATCCTCCCGGGGAGCTGTTTTTT
17 | once | TRBD1 | TRBJ2-7 | TRBV12-5 | CASGLWGQGPLEYEQYF | TGTGCTAGTGGTTTGTGGGGACAGGGGCCTCTGGAATACGAGCAGTACTTC
15 | . | . | TRBJ1-2 | TRBV7-2 | CASSLVGEANYGYTF | TGTGCCAGCAGCTTAGTAGGGGAAGCTAACTATGGCTACACCTTC
19 | . | TRBD2 | TRBJ2-3 | TRBV4-3 | CASSQTPGLAGGPPDTQYF | TGCGCCAGCAGCCAAACCCCGGGACTAGCGGGAGGGCCCCCAGATACGCAGTATTTT
15 | . | TRBD1 | TRBJ1-1 | TRBV9 | CASSVVGVDRDEAFF | TGTGCCAGCAGCGTAGTAGGGGTTGACAGGGATGAAGCTTTCTTT
16 | . | . | TRBJ2-7 | TRBV1 | CTSSRPLAEPSEEQYF | TGCACCAGCAGCCGTCCACTAGCGGAGCCTTCCGAGGAGCAGTACTTC
14 | once | TRBD1 | TRBJ1-2 | TRBV5-1 | CASSLGLQGFGYTF | TGCGCCAGCAGCTTGGGATTACAGGGGTTTGGCTACACCTTC
13 | . | . | TRBJ1-4 | TRBV27 | CASRGSLNEKLFF | TGTGCCAGCAGGGGGAGTCTAAATGAAAAACTGTTTTTT
16 | . | TRBD2 | TRBJ2-5 | TRBV6-5 | CASSYLSGGSSETQYF | TGTGCCAGCAGTTACTTAAGCGGCGGGAGTTCAGAGACCCAGTACTTC
12 | . | . | TRBJ2-1 | TRBV7-2 | CASSGTGNEQFF | TGTGCCAGCAGCGGAACAGGCAATGAGCAGTTCTTC
18 | . | . | TRBJ1-5 | TRBV19 | CASSIDRRGSHSNQPQHF | TGTGCCAGTAGTATAGATCGCAGGGGAAGTCATAGCAATCAGCCCCAGCATTTT
15 | . | . | TRBJ2-7 | TRBV28 | CASNLSGGFSYEQYF | TGTGCCAGCAACCTTTCCGGCGGCTTCTCCTACGAGCAGTACTTC
19 | once | . | TRBJ1-5 | TRBV21-1 | CASSSCAGTALYSNQPQHF | TGTGCCAGCAGCTCCTGCGCCGGGACAGCCCTTTATAGCAATCAGCCCCAGCATTTT
16 | . | TRBD2 | TRBJ2-7 | TRBV27 | CASSSGLAGREYEQYF | TGTGCCAGCAGTTCGGGACTAGCGGGAAGAGAGTACGAGCAGTACTTC
15 | . | TRBD2 | TRBJ2-2 | TRBV5-1 | CASSDLAGEAGELFF | TGCGCCAGCAGCGATCTAGCGGGAGAGGCCGGGGAGCTGTTTTTT
13 | few | . | TRBJ1-3 | TRBV5-4 | CASSSGQRNTIYF | TGTGCCAGCAGCTCGGGACAAAGGAACACCATATATTTT
15 | . | . | TRBJ2-1 | TRBV9 | CASSVGGTSYNEQFF | TGTGCCAGCAGCGTCGGCGGTACCTCCTACAATGAGCAGTTCTTC
13 | . | TRBD2 | TRBJ2-1 | TRBV29-1 | CSVASGSYNEQFF | TGCAGCGTTGCTAGCGGGAGTTACAATGAGCAGTTCTTC